A single sample gave rise to the 25 T cell receptor beta chains below, sequenced in a study of blood T cell repertoires in COVID-19. TCRdb keeps only in-frame clones here, not all; method: immunoSEQ multiplex PCR. The table lists around 72,000 clones, roughly 80% of them singletons, with roughly 2% in the top ten. Sequencing was performed on peripheral blood. The receptor set was obtained from a woman aged 55-75 years with acute or convalescent COVID-19.

V and J are TRBV24-1 and TRBJ2-5, with 10 nucleotides matching TRBD2. Germline values: CDR1 KGHDR, CDR2 SFDVKD. With 4 bases clipped from V and 5 bases from J, the junction kept 3 bases outside the gene matches. The CDR3 length is 14 residues. This CDR3 is CATSDLAGAETQYF. CDR3 DNA sequence: TGTGCCACCAGTGACCTAGCGGGAGCGGAGACCCAGTACTTC.

This clone was observed once. V and J are TRBV10-1 and TRBJ1-2; TRBD1 matches 8 bases. Germline CDR1 is WNHNN and CDR2 is SYGVQD (reference sequence). J was trimmed by 6 bases and V by 7 bases; bases with no gene match: 4. The CDR3 has 12 residues. As DNA, the CDR3 is TGCGCCAGCATAGGACAGGGCAATGGCTACACCTTC. Its translation is CASIGQGNGYTF.

This clone was counted a single time. This sequence joins TRBV2 and TRBJ1-2, with TRBD1 matching over 8 bases. The CDR3 spans 14 residues. Trimming at V came to 6 bases and at J to 8 bases, leaving 11 bases not matched to a gene. Germline CDR1 SNHLY, CDR2 FYNNEI. The CDR3 loop reads CASRGTGPTGGYTF. The CDR3 nucleotides are TGTGCCAGCAGGGGGACAGGCCCCACGGGAGGCTACACCTTC.

This clone was detected ten times or more. V is TRBV9 and J is TRBJ2-2; D gene uncertain. Germline loops: CDR1 SGDLS, CDR2 YYNGEE. The germline V and J ends were trimmed by 7 bases and 0 bases, with 10 bases remaining between them. This CDR3 contains 14 residues. CDR3: CASAAVANTGELFF. CDR3 in DNA: TGTGCCAGCGCGGCCGTTGCGAACACCGGGGAGCTGTTTTTT. The whole variable domain, filled in from reference TRBV9 and TRBJ2-2, reads DSGVTQTPKHLITATGQRVTLRCSPRSGDLSVYWYQQSLDQGLQFLIQYYNGEERAKGNILERFSAQQFPDLHSELNLSSLELGDSALYFCASAAVANTGELFFGEGSRLTVL.

The chain recombines TRBV12-1 with TRBJ2-2; the table gives TRBD2 as D, unverified against the DNA. TRBV12-1 is noted as a pseudogene. The CDR3 runs to 16 residues. CDR3 sequence reads: CASSLNLRGAAGELFF. The CDR3 nucleotides are TGTGCCAGCAGCCTCAATCTGCGGGGGGCGGCCGGGGAGCTGTTTTTT.

This chain uses TRBV20-1 with TRBJ2-1, with TRBD2 as a possible D gene (5 bases). Germline assignment: CDR1 DFQATT and CDR2 SNEGSKA (reference sequence). The germline V and J ends were trimmed by 3 bases and 6 bases, with 21 bases remaining between them. The CDR3 has 16 amino acids. The CDR3 spells CSASLTGDSSSNEQFF. CDR3 coding DNA: TGCAGTGCTAGTCTCACCGGGGATTCTTCGAGCAATGAGCAGTTCTTC.

This rearrangement joins TRBV7-2 to TRBJ1-2; D is perhaps TRBD1 (6 bases). CDR3 size: 16 residues. Germline V gives CDR1 SGHTA, CDR2 FQGNSA. Trimming removed 1 base at V and 6 bases at J, with 18 bases between. The CDR3 sequence: CASSLGRTDLGNGYTF. The CDR3 DNA follows: TGTGCCAGCAGCTTAGGTAGGACAGACTTAGGGAATGGCTACACCTTC.

The V and J genes are TRBV4-1 and TRBJ1-2; D possibly corresponds to TRBD1 (5 bases). The CDR3 covers 18 residues. Germline lookup yields CDR1 MGHRA and CDR2 YSYEKL. V was shortened by 3 bases and J by 5 bases, with 25 bases between the two germline ends. The CDR3 reads CASSQALRGGGREYGYTF. The CDR3 DNA reads TGCGCCAGCAGCCAGGCTTTACGCGGCGGGGGAAGAGAGTATGGCTACACCTTC.

The rearrangement uses TRBV6-1 and TRBJ1-4; the D is unclear. Per germline, CDR1 MNHNS and CDR2 SASEGT. The CDR3 covers 14 residues. V was trimmed by 2 bases and J by 7 bases, leaving 11 bases between them. The CDR3 loop is CASSEQAYPEKLFF. DNA of the CDR3: TGTGCCAGCAGTGAACAGGCCTACCCTGAAAAACTGTTTTTT.

This clone was recorded only once. V is TRBV5-1 and J is TRBJ2-1; 8 bases agree with TRBD2. The CDR3 extends over 15 amino acids. Looked up from germline, CDR1 is SGHRS and CDR2 is YFSETQ. The trim removed 0 bases at V and 1 base at J, leaving 0 bases unmatched. In DNA form, the CDR3 reads TGCGCCAGCAGCTTGGTAGCGGGATCCTACAATGAGCAGTTCTTC. Encoded protein: CASSLVAGSYNEQFF.

This clone was detected a few times. The chain combines TRBV29-1 with TRBJ1-2; 7 bases map to TRBD1. The germline gives CDR1 SQVTM, CDR2 ANQGSEA. This CDR3 is 13 amino acids long. Trimming at V came to 1 base and at J to 7 bases, leaving 6 bases not matched to a gene. The CDR3 spells CSVEGDRAPGYTF. The CDR3 DNA reads TGCAGCGTTGAAGGGGACAGAGCCCCTGGCTACACCTTC.

J is TRBJ2-1 and V is TRBV30; 10 bases are a match to TRBD2. This CDR3 is built from 14 residues. J gave up 9 bases and V 0 bases, and 5 bases lay outside the gene matches. Per germline, CDR1 GTSNPN and CDR2 SVGIG (reference sequence). DNA of the CDR3: TGTGCCTGGAGTGTAGCGGGGGGGCTTGGTGAGCAGTTCTTC. It codes for CAWSVAGGLGEQFF.

The sample holds a few counts of this clone. This sequence joins TRBV5-1 and TRBJ1-1, with a tentative D call TRBD1 (5 bases). The CDR3 covers 16 residues. Trimming cost V 2 bases and J 6 bases, with 20 bases left between them. Germline CDR1 reads SGHRS; CDR2 reads YFSETQ. For the CDR3, the DNA is TGCGCCAGCAGCTTCCAGGGAACCCGGAACCTGGCTGAAGCTTTCTTT. Its translation is CASSFQGTRNLAEAFF.

The chain is built from TRBV6-5 and TRBJ1-1; TRBD1 aligns across 8 bases. The CDR3 has 15 amino acids. V was clipped by 2 bases and J by 3 bases; unmatched bases: 5. Looked up from germline, CDR1 is MNHEY and CDR2 is SVGAGI. CDR3 coding DNA: TGTGCCAGCAGTTACGCCAGACAGGGGTACACTGAAGCTTTCTTT. It encodes CASSYARQGYTEAFF.

The J gene is TRBJ2-7, the V gene TRBV6-5, with 7 bases fitting TRBD1. This CDR3 spans 15 amino acids. Germline V CDR1 and CDR2: MNHEY, SVGAGI. After removal of 6 bases from V and 6 bases from J, the junction contained 14 bases not matched to a gene. CDR3 sequence reads: CASRRGRQGTGEQYF. The CDR3 DNA is TGTGCCAGCAGACGTGGGCGACAGGGAACGGGCGAGCAGTACTTC.

V is TRBV6-2 or TRBV6-3 and J is TRBJ1-5; D gene uncertain. The CDR3 runs 12 residues. Germline loops: CDR1 MNHEY, CDR2 SVGEGT. V was pared by 3 bases and J by 6 bases, with 6 bases between. The CDR3 DNA is TGTGCCAGCAGTTATTCCCGTCAGCCCCAGCATTTT. Residues: CASSYSRQPQHF.

The chain couples TRBV21-1 to TRBJ1-5. TRBV21-1 is a listed pseudogene. This CDR3 has 15 amino acids. The CDR3 reads CASSKARRASQPQHF. CDR3 bases: TGTGCCAGCAGCAAAGCGAGGAGGGCGAGTCAGCCCCAGCATTTT.

The V call is TRBV13, the J call TRBJ2-1, with 7 bases identical to TRBD2. Germline V gene lookup returns CDR1 PRHDT and CDR2 FYEKMQ (reference sequence). The V segment lost 3 bases and the J segment 9 bases; nucleotides outside the gene matches: 20. The length of the CDR3 is 18 residues. CDR3 amino acids: CASSFIKTITGRESEQFF. The CDR3 nucleotides read TGTGCCAGCAGCTTCATAAAAACAATCACGGGGCGGGAGAGTGAGCAGTTCTTC.

The chain combines TRBV30 with TRBJ1-6; 7 nucleotides align to TRBD1. Germline assignment: CDR1 GTSNPN and CDR2 SVGIG (reference sequence). This CDR3 has 13 residues. Trimming cost V 4 bases and J 4 bases; bases outside gene matches: 1. Here the CDR3 reads CAWKGQYNSPLHF. Written as DNA, the CDR3 is TGTGCCTGGAAGGGACAGTATAATTCACCCCTCCACTTT.

V usage is TRBV5-1 and J usage is TRBJ1-2; D might be TRBD1 (5 bases). Between the trimmed V and J ends, which lost 1 base and 6 bases, there was a span of 19 bases. Looked up from germline, CDR1 is SGHRS and CDR2 is YFSETQ. CDR3 length: 16 residues. The CDR3 DNA is TGCGCCAGCAGCTTGCTATCTAGGGGTGGGATGAATGGCTACACCTTC. It specifies CASSLLSRGGMNGYTF.

This clone showed up just once. The V gene is TRBV19, the J gene TRBJ2-5; a possible D gene is TRBD2 (6 bases). The CDR3 has 15 amino acids. Trimming removed 3 bases at V and 5 bases at J, with 16 bases between. CDR1 and CDR2 from the germline V gene are LNHDA and SQIVND (reference sequence). The CDR3: CASSIGLGGFETQYF. The CDR3 nucleotides read TGTGCCAGTAGTATCGGGCTTGGGGGGTTTGAGACCCAGTACTTC.

This sequence joins TRBV21-1 and TRBJ2-3; TRBD1 is taken as the D call from the table, unchecked against the DNA. TRBV21-1 is a listed pseudogene. The CDR3 sequence is 14 residues long. The CDR3 loop reads CASSRGTVTDTQYF. The CDR3 coding sequence is TGTGCCAGCAGCAGAGGGACAGTGACAGATACGCAGTATTTT.

The chain carries TRBV20-1 and TRBJ1-4; possible D gene TRBD1, 5 bases. CDR3 length: 15 residues. V shed 3 bases and J shed 8 bases, with 19 bases lying between them. Germline assignment: CDR1 DFQATT and CDR2 SNEGSKA (reference sequence). The CDR3 region is CSASGAGPRGEKLFF. CDR3 DNA: TGCAGTGCTAGTGGGGCAGGGCCTCGAGGCGAAAAACTGTTTTTT.

The CDR3, as DNA: TGCGCCAGCAGGAGGACAGGGAGAATAGCTGGGGCCAACGTCCTGACTTTC. This gives the protein CASRRTGRIAGANVLTF. The chain carries TRBV5-1 and TRBJ2-6; 8 positions agree with TRBD1. The CDR3 is 17 residues long. Trimming cost V 5 bases and J 2 bases; bases outside gene matches: 9. CDR1 and CDR2 (germline): SGHRS, YFSETQ.

The V call is TRBV5-6, the J call TRBJ1-1; weak D call: TRBD1 (5 bases). V was pared by 4 bases and J by 6 bases, with 16 bases between. Germline values: CDR1 SGHDT, CDR2 YYEEEE. The CDR3 extends over 14 amino acids. This chain's CDR3 is CASSRRGGASEAFF. The CDR3 DNA reads as TGTGCCAGCAGCCGGAGGGGTGGCGCGTCTGAAGCTTTCTTT.